The 3 T cell receptor beta chains listed next were all sequenced from one sample in a study of T cells in tuberculosis. Measured with immunoSEQ multiplex PCR; TCRdb has only the in-frame clones, and not every one. Among around 45,000 clones listed, about 95% were seen once. The specimen was PBMCs. The receptors stem from a donor aged 5-35 years with latent tuberculosis or without tuberculosis infection. Some clones in this sample may be carry-over from other donors' samples.

This clone occurred once. This chain joins TRBV27 and TRBJ1-3, with 10 bases matching TRBD1. Germline V CDR1 and CDR2: MNHEY, SMNVEV (reference sequence). J was trimmed by 4 bases and V by 5 bases; bases with no gene match: 8. The CDR3 spans 16 residues. The CDR3: CASSVDRGTAGNTIYF. CDR3 in DNA: TGTGCCAGCAGTGTGGACAGGGGGACGGCGGGAAACACCATATATTTT.

This clone has a single count. The chain joins TRBV4-1 to TRBJ2-3, with 7 bases matching TRBD2. This CDR3 spans 15 amino acids. CDR1 is MGHRA and CDR2 is YSYEKL in the germline V gene. J lost 5 bases, V lost 0 bases, and 5 bases had no gene match. CDR3 nucleotides: TGCGCCAGCAGCCAAGAGGCGGGAGTGGGAGATACGCAGTATTTT. Its translation: CASSQEAGVGDTQYF.

The chain employs TRBV21-1 and TRBJ2-1; the D call in the table, TRBD2, was not verified against the DNA. TRBV21-1 is noted as a pseudogene. The CDR3 consists of 18 residues. Written as DNA, the CDR3 is TGTGCCAGCTCTCTAGGGACTAGCGGGGATTGTACCCACAATGAGCAGTTCTTC. Its translation: CASSLGTSGDCTHNEQFF.